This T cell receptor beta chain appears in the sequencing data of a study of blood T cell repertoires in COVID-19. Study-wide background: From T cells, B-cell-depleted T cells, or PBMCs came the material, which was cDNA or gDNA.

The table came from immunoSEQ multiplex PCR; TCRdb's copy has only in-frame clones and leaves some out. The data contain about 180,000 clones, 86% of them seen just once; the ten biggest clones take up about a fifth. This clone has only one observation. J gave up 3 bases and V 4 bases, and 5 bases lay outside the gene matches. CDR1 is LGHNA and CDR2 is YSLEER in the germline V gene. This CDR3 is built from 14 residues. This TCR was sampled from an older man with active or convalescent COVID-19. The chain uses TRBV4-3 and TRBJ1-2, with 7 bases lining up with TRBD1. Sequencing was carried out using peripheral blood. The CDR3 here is CASSLVRGDYGYTF. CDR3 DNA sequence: TGCGCCAGCAGCCTAGTCAGGGGGGACTATGGCTACACCTTC.